The 20 T cell receptor beta chains below were found in one sample sequenced in a study of identical twins. A single record per CDR3 protein comes from TCRdb applying MiXCR to the 5' RACE reads. The table records about 470,000 distinct CDR3 sequences, 20% to 30% of them present only once. This same sample was also taken into another study, of T cells expressing NK-cell markers.

The sample consisted of CD4+ T cells sorted from blood. The source is a young woman in good health.

The rearrangement joins TRBV20-1 to TRBJ2-3; maybe TRBD1 (5 bases). V was trimmed by 4 bases and J by 3 bases, leaving 11 bases between them. Germline V gene sequence: CDR1 DFQATT, CDR2 SNEGSKA (reference sequence). This CDR3 spans 13 amino acids. The CDR3 loop reads CSATGIRTDTQYF. The CDR3 region has the DNA TGCAGTGCTACAGGGATAAGGACAGATACGCAGTATTTT.

The V and J genes are TRBV7-3 and TRBJ2-1; no definite D call. CDR1 is SGHTA, CDR2 FQGTGA, per germline. The CDR3 is made up of 11 amino acids. Trimming left V 4 bases short and J 11 bases short, with 9 bases between. CDR3 coding DNA: TGTGCCAGCAGCTCGCTAGGGAAGCAGTTCTTC. It yields the protein CASSSLGKQFF.

This sequence joins TRBV5-6 and TRBJ2-5; TRBD2 is a possible D gene (5 bases). Germline CDR1 and CDR2: SGHDT and YYEEEE. The CDR3 covers 14 residues. V lost 2 bases to trimming and J lost 5 bases, with 13 bases between them. The CDR3 region is CASSFQSPGETQYF. Here the CDR3 DNA reads TGTGCCAGCAGCTTCCAGAGCCCGGGGGAGACCCAGTACTTC.

This clonotype was counted only a few times. This rearrangement joins TRBV12-3 or TRBV12-4 to TRBJ1-2; 8 nucleotides match TRBD1. V was pared by 7 bases and J by 6 bases, with 7 bases of the junction left unmatched. This CDR3 is 13 amino acids long. CDR3 nucleotide sequence: TGTGCCAGCACCCTCGGACAGGGTGATGGCTACACCTTC. Protein product: CASTLGQGDGYTF.

In this sample, this clonotype turned up many times. This sequence joins TRBV21-1 and TRBJ1-4; the table's D call of TRBD1 was not tested on the DNA. TRBV21-1 is listed as a pseudogene. This CDR3 has 18 residues. The CDR3 loop reads CASTGDRGPDSTNEKLFF. The CDR3, as DNA: TGTGCCAGCACCGGGGACAGGGGGCCCGATTCAACTAATGAAAAACTGTTTTTT.

This chain joins TRBV5-1 and TRBJ2-3; D is tentatively TRBD1 or TRBD2 (6 bases each). This CDR3 has 13 amino acids. Trimming shortened V by 7 bases and J by 4 bases, and 13 bases separated the two germline ends. Germline V gene sequence: CDR1 SGHRS, CDR2 YFSETQ. This chain's CDR3 is CASFKGGSDTQYF. The CDR3 bases are TGCGCCAGCTTCAAGGGGGGCTCAGATACGCAGTATTTT.

The chain links TRBV2 to TRBJ2-1; 15 nucleotides line up with TRBD2. The CDR3 covers 17 residues. Looked up from germline, CDR1 is SNHLY and CDR2 is FYNNEI. The ends lost 5 bases at V and 6 bases at J; junction bases unmatched: 8. CDR3 sequence (DNA): TGTGCCAGCAGTTCGGGACTAGCGGGGGGCTTGCGCAATGAGCAGTTCTTC. Residues: CASSSGLAGGLRNEQFF.

The CDR3 coding sequence is TGCAGTGCTAGACCAGGCGGGGAGACTGTAAACACTGAAGCTTTCTTT. Amino acid sequence: CSARPGGETVNTEAFF. The chain employs TRBV20-1 and TRBJ1-1; no firm D call. The CDR3 has 16 residues. Germline lookup yields CDR1 DFQATT and CDR2 SNEGSKA (reference sequence). With 2 bases removed from V and 2 bases from J, the gap between germline ends came to 18 bases.

J is TRBJ2-5 and V is TRBV5-8; 9 bases match TRBD2. Germline V gene data show CDR1 as SGHTS and CDR2 as YDEGEE. V dropped 4 bases and J dropped 1; count of bases not matched to a gene: 11. The CDR3 covers 17 residues. The CDR3 nucleotides read TGTGCCAGCAGCCGCCGAATTAGCGGGGGCCTCCAAGAGACCCAGTACTTC. Protein sequence: CASSRRISGGLQETQYF.

V is TRBV3-1 and J is TRBJ2-7; D gene ambiguous. The germline V and J ends were trimmed by 1 base and 5 bases, with 6 bases remaining between them. Per germline, CDR1 LGHDT and CDR2 YNNKEL (reference sequence). The length of the CDR3 is 12 residues. This chain's CDR3 is CASSQVKNEQYF. CDR3 bases: TGTGCCAGCAGCCAAGTAAAAAACGAGCAGTACTTC.

The V and J genes are TRBV28 and TRBJ2-3; maybe TRBD2 (6 bases). Germline-derived CDR1 and CDR2 are MDHEN and SYDVKM. This CDR3 has 15 residues. The germline V and J ends were trimmed by 6 bases and 1 base, with 14 bases remaining between them. The CDR3: CASRTLGGGTDTQYF. The CDR3 DNA reads TGTGCCAGCAGAACCCTAGGAGGGGGCACAGATACGCAGTATTTT.

The chain combines TRBV7-6 with TRBJ1-2; D is perhaps TRBD1 (5 bases). The V gene lost 5 bases and the J gene lost 3 bases, with 16 bases spanning the gap. From germline, CDR1 is SGHVS and CDR2 FNYEAQ. This CDR3 is built from 15 residues. The CDR3 loop reads CASSPAGGSYYGYTF. CDR3 sequence (DNA): TGTGCCAGCAGCCCCGCGGGGGGTTCATACTATGGCTACACCTTC.

This clonotype was detected a few times. The chain employs TRBV6-1 and TRBJ1-5; 9 nucleotides line up with TRBD1. The germline V gene encodes CDR1 MNHNS and CDR2 SASEGT. The CDR3 is 15 residues long. V shed 5 bases, J shed 5 bases, and the junction held 7 bases outside the gene matches. As DNA, the CDR3 is TGTGCCAGCAGTCGGGACAGGGTCAGATATCAGCCCCAGCATTTT. This sequence encodes CASSRDRVRYQPQHF.

In this sample, this clonotype turned up many times. The J gene is TRBJ1-1, the V gene TRBV12-3 or TRBV12-4, with no clear D. The CDR3 has 13 residues. V was clipped by 7 bases and J by 3 bases, with 12 bases between them. The CDR3 nucleotides are TGTGCCAGCAACTTAAATAGGGACACTGAAGCTTTCTTT. Protein: CASNLNRDTEAFF.

The gene calls are TRBV18 and TRBJ2-1; 8 bases match TRBD2. Germline V lookup: CDR1 KGHSH, CDR2 LQKENI. After removal of 2 bases from V and 1 base from J, the junction contained 7 bases not matched to a gene. The CDR3 loop spans 17 amino acids. CDR3 in DNA: TGTGCCAGCTCACCAGGCCGGGAGGGCCTTTCCTACAATGAGCAGTTCTTC. Translating gives CASSPGREGLSYNEQFF.

This clonotype was counted a few times. The CDR3 DNA is TGTGCCAGCAGCTTCGGACAGGGTGCTAATTCACCCCTCCACTTT. Translating gives CASSFGQGANSPLHF. This chain connects TRBV7-2 to TRBJ1-6; 8 bases map to TRBD1. Trimming at V came to 3 bases and at J to 6 bases, leaving 4 bases not matched to a gene. The CDR3 extends over 15 amino acids. Germline CDR1 reads SGHTA; CDR2 reads FQGNSA.

This clonotype was found a few times. CDR3 in amino acids: CASSLVRGSGANVLTF. In nucleotides, the CDR3 is TGTGCCAGCAGTTTGGTCAGGGGCTCCGGGGCCAACGTCCTGACTTTC. The rearrangement links TRBV6-5 to TRBJ2-6, with a tentative D call TRBD1 (6 bases). Trimming shortened V by 4 bases and J by 4 bases, and 14 bases separated the two germline ends. CDR1 MNHEY and CDR2 SVGAGI come from the germline V gene. The CDR3 runs 16 residues.

Only a few counts were recorded for this clonotype. J is TRBJ2-7 and V is TRBV7-9, with 7 bases that match TRBD2. Germline V gene data show CDR1 as SEHNR and CDR2 as FQNEAQ (reference sequence). The CDR3 has 12 amino acids. The trim removed 8 bases at V and 6 bases at J, leaving 7 bases unmatched. The chain's CDR3 is CASAAGDGEQYF. In nucleotides, the CDR3 is TGTGCCAGCGCGGCGGGGGATGGCGAGCAGTACTTC.

This clonotype was detected only a few times. This chain uses TRBV28 with TRBJ2-1, with D maybe TRBD1 (6 bases). V dropped 4 bases and J dropped 12 bases, with 7 bases sitting between them. Germline V gives CDR1 MDHEN, CDR2 SYDVKM. This CDR3 is 10 amino acids long. In DNA form, the CDR3 reads TGTGCCAGCAGTTCCAGGGGGCAGTTCTTC. Its translation is CASSSRGQFF.

The genes are TRBV6-4 and TRBJ2-7; D not certain. There are 9 residues in the CDR3. Germline CDR1 is MRHNA and CDR2 is SNTAGT. Deletions cut 10 bases from V and 6 bases from J, with 7 bases between. The CDR3 is CATEIEQYF. In DNA, the CDR3 is TGTGCCACCGAAATCGAGCAGTACTTC.